The rows below give T cell receptor beta chains drawn from one sample of a study of shared clonotypes between healthy human individuals. Sequenced by immunoSEQ multiplex PCR; TCRdb stores in-frame clones only, minus some. Of about 2 million clones listed, about 94% are singletons. Sample: naive CD8+ T cells sorted from blood. These receptor sequences come from a man in his late teens or twenties in good health. The CDR3 runs from the conserved cysteine through the conserved F or W. A D gene is named only where the DNA matches it firmly. Not every row has a clone size; where given, it reads once, few, many or a size class.

j_call	clone_size	d_call	v_call	cdr3_nt	cdr3_aa
TRBJ2-7	.	TRBD1	TRBV19	TGTGCCAGTAGTATCGGGACAGGGGGCGCATACGAGCAGTACTTC	CASSIGTGGAYEQYF
TRBJ2-2	.	.	TRBV20-1	TGCAGTGCTAGGGGACCCGGGGAGCTGTTTTTT	CSARGPGELFF
TRBJ2-7	.	TRBD1	TRBV4-1	TGCGCCAGCAGCCACAAACAGGGGACGTCCTACGAGCAGTACTTC	CASSHKQGTSYEQYF
TRBJ2-1	.	TRBD2	TRBV5-5	TGTGCCAGCAGCTTGGTACTAGCGGGGCCCTACAATGAGCAGTTCTTC	CASSLVLAGPYNEQFF
TRBJ2-7	.	.	TRBV7-9	TGTGCCAGCAGCTCTTCTGGGGCTCCCTACGAGCAGTACTTC	CASSSSGAPYEQYF
TRBJ2-7	.	.	TRBV29-1	TGCAGCGTTGAATTGGGGGAACTTCGTCCCTACGAGCAGTACTTC	CSVELGELRPYEQYF
TRBJ2-2	.	TRBD2	TRBV4-1	TGCGCCAGCAGCCAAGCGGGTTGGCTAGCGGGCCCCGGGGAGCTGTTTTTT	CASSQAGWLAGPGELFF
TRBJ2-1	.	TRBD1	TRBV4-3	TGCGCCAGCAGCCAAGACTTGATCGGGACAGGGACCTATGAGCAGTTCTTC	CASSQDLIGTGTYEQFF
TRBJ2-7	.	.	TRBV7-2	TGTGCCAGCTGGGGAAGTGACAGCGCTGCCTCCTACGAGCAGTACTTC	CASWGSDSAASYEQYF
TRBJ1-1	.	.	TRBV19	TGTGCCAGTAGTACAGGTCTGGAAGCTTTCTTT	CASSTGLEAFF
TRBJ2-1	.	.	TRBV19	TGTGCCAGTAGTATAGATGGGGCCTACAATGAGCAGTTCTTC	CASSIDGAYNEQFF
TRBJ1-6	.	.	TRBV6-1	TGTGCCAGCGTACCGTGGGGAGAGGGGGTTTCACCCCTCCACTTT	CASVPWGEGVSPLHF
TRBJ2-5	once	.	TRBV5-8	TGTGCCAGCAGCCCGCAGGGGTTTGGCGAGACCCAGTACTTC	CASSPQGFGETQYF
TRBJ2-5	.	.	TRBV27	TGTGCCAGCCGGGTCCTAGTTGAGGAGACCCAGTACTTC	CASRVLVEETQYF
TRBJ2-7	.	TRBD1	TRBV7-9	TGTGCCAGCAGCTACCTACCGGGACAGGCCCCCTACGAGCAGTACTTC	CASSYLPGQAPYEQYF
TRBJ2-2	.	TRBD2	TRBV7-2	TGTGCCAGCAGCTTATTGGGGACTAGCGTACGATTCACCGGGGAGCTGTTTTTT	CASSLLGTSVRFTGELFF
TRBJ2-2	.	TRBD2	TRBV4-3	TGCGCCAGCAGCCCCCAGCTAGCGGGAGAAACCGGGGAGCTGTTTTTT	CASSPQLAGETGELFF
TRBJ2-4	.	.	TRBV4-1	TGCGCCAGCAGCCAACAAGACGAGACCAAAAACATTCAGTACTTC	CASSQQDETKNIQYF
TRBJ1-1	.	.	TRBV4-1	TGCGCCAGCAGCCAAGCCTTATTGGGGCAGGTTGAAGCTTTCTTT	CASSQALLGQVEAFF
TRBJ2-7	.	TRBD1	TRBV30	TGTGCCTGGGTTCCGGGACAGGGGGCCTTGTACGAGCAGTACTTC	CAWVPGQGALYEQYF
TRBJ2-7	.	.	TRBV27	TGTGCCAGCAGTTTAGTCGGGGCCGATCCTTTTGAGCAGTACTTC	CASSLVGADPFEQYF
TRBJ2-7	.	TRBD1	TRBV19	TGTGCCAGTACCTCTGACAGGGATTCCTACGAGCAGTACTTC	CASTSDRDSYEQYF
TRBJ1-3	.	TRBD1	TRBV13	TGTGCCAGCAGCTCCCGAACAGGGGTGGGAAACACCATATATTTT	CASSSRTGVGNTIYF
TRBJ1-2	.	.	TRBV27	TGTGCCAGCAGCCTCGAAGCAGGGGACTATGGCTACACCTTC	CASSLEAGDYGYTF
TRBJ1-2	.	.	TRBV7-6	TGTGCCAGCAGCTTAAAGGACGGTGATGGCTACACCTTC	CASSLKDGDGYTF
TRBJ2-7	.	.	TRBV6-1	TGTGCCAGCAGTGAAGGGATAGGGACTTCTGACGAGCAGTACTTC	CASSEGIGTSDEQYF
TRBJ2-7	.	.	TRBV7-9	TGTGCCAGCAGCTTAGTACGGACACCCTACGAGCAGTACTTC	CASSLVRTPYEQYF
TRBJ2-2	.	TRBD2	TRBV19	TGTGCCAGTAGTATGGCGGGGCTAGCGGGAGGGCCGGCCGGGGAGCTGTTTTTT	CASSMAGLAGGPAGELFF
TRBJ2-1	.	.	TRBV4-1	TGCGCCAGCAGCCAAGGAGACTACAATGAGCAGTTCTTC	CASSQGDYNEQFF
TRBJ2-7	.	TRBD1	TRBV27	TGTGCCAGCAGTATCCTCACTGACAGGGGCCCCTACGAGCAGTACTTC	CASSILTDRGPYEQYF
TRBJ2-2	.	TRBD1	TRBV28	TGTGCCAGCAGTACCGGACAGGCGAACACCGGGGAGCTGTTTTTT	CASSTGQANTGELFF
TRBJ1-2	once	TRBD1	TRBV13	TGTGCCAGCAGCCCTTCCGGGACAGGGGGCAAGAACTATGGCTACACCTTC	CASSPSGTGGKNYGYTF
TRBJ1-1	.	.	TRBV11-2	TGTGCCAGCAGCCCGCGGGAACGAATAGCTGAAGCTTTCTTT	CASSPRERIAEAFF
TRBJ2-1	.	.	TRBV15	TGTGCCACCAGCGGGAGACGGACCTACAATGAGCAGTTCTTC	CATSGRRTYNEQFF
TRBJ2-5	.	.	TRBV7-9	TGTGCCAGCAGCTTAACTGCCTTGAAGTACTTC	CASSLTALKYF
TRBJ2-1	.	TRBD1	TRBV27	TGTGCCAGCAGTTTGTCCGGGACAGGGACCAGTGAGCAGTTCTTC	CASSLSGTGTSEQFF
TRBJ2-3	.	TRBD2	TRBV19	TGTGCCAGTACTAAGCGGGGCGGTTCAGATACGCAGTATTTT	CASTKRGGSDTQYF
TRBJ2-2	.	.	TRBV27	TGTGCCAGCAGTCCGGGACTGAACACCGGGGAGCTGTTTTTT	CASSPGLNTGELFF
TRBJ2-2	.	.	TRBV7-9	TGTGCCAGCAGTTGGGACTACACCGGGGAGCTGTTTTTT	CASSWDYTGELFF
TRBJ2-7	.	.	TRBV5-1	TGCGCCAGCAGCTTCACACTAGCCTACGAGCAGTACTTC	CASSFTLAYEQYF
TRBJ2-3	.	TRBD2	TRBV7-2	TGTGCCAGCAGCGCAAGCGGGGGGGCCTTGGATACGCAGTATTTT	CASSASGGALDTQYF
TRBJ1-2	.	TRBD1	TRBV4-3	TGCGCCAGCAGCCTTATCGGAGGGGGCGACTATGGCTACACCTTC	CASSLIGGGDYGYTF
TRBJ2-7	once	TRBD1	TRBV11-2	TGTGCCAGCAGCGACTTTGGGACAGGGGACTACGAGCAGTACTTC	CASSDFGTGDYEQYF